The 25 T cell receptor beta chains given below trace back to one sample, sequenced in a study of blood T cell repertoires in COVID-19. Generated by immunoSEQ multiplex PCR, the TCRdb table keeps only in-frame clones and is missing some. The sample shows a few hundred thousand clones, 80% to 90% of them seen only once. The material sequenced was PBMCs or T cells enriched from blood (not recorded which). The receptors here all came from a man aged 25-45 years who had recovered from COVID-19.

The rearrangement joins TRBV19 to TRBJ1-1; D call uncertain. Germline lookup yields CDR1 LNHDA and CDR2 SQIVND (reference sequence). The CDR3 contains 13 residues. The CDR3 DNA reads TGTGCTACGACCGTAGACCGGGACACTGAAGCTTTCTTT. It specifies CATTVDRDTEAFF. Looking up the rest from reference TRBV19 and TRBJ1-1 gives the full variable domain: DGGITQSPKYLFRKEGQNVTLSCEQNLNHDAMYWYRQDPGQGLRLIYYSQIVNDFQKGDIAEGYSVSREKKESFPLTVTSAQKNPTAFYLCATTVDRDTEAFFGQGTRLTVV.

This clone is a singleton in its sample. The chain carries TRBV4-2 and TRBJ2-3; D may be TRBD1 (6 bases). The CDR3 covers 15 residues. Germline-derived CDR1 and CDR2 are LGHNA and YNFKEQ. V was cut by 8 bases and J by 0 bases, with 15 bases left in between. DNA for the CDR3: TGTGCCAGCCGCCGACAGGTCGCTAGCACAGATACGCAGTATTTT. It encodes CASRRQVASTDTQYF.

This sequence joins TRBV6-5 and TRBJ2-3, with D possibly matching TRBD1 (5 bases). The CDR3 is made up of 15 amino acids. Per the germline V gene, CDR1 is MNHEY and CDR2 is SVGAGI. V was trimmed by 7 bases and J by 2 bases, leaving 16 bases between them. DNA for the CDR3: TGTGCCAGCACCATGACAGCCTATCTCACAGATACGCAGTATTTT. It translates to CASTMTAYLTDTQYF.

The J gene is TRBJ1-1, the V gene TRBV5-3; no firm D call. TRBV5-3 has ORF status, its function being uncertain. The CDR3 extends over 14 amino acids. V gave up 4 bases and J gave up 1 base, with 11 bases separating them. As DNA, the CDR3 is TGTGCCAGAAGCGGTAAAGGGAGGAACACTGAAGCTTTCTTT. Translating gives CARSGKGRNTEAFF.

The J gene is TRBJ1-3, the V gene TRBV5-6, with D unresolved. The V end was cut by 4 bases, the J end by 1 base, with 6 bases between. Germline V gene data show CDR1 as SGHDT and CDR2 as YYEEEE. The CDR3 covers 13 residues. Here the CDR3 DNA reads TGTGCCAGCAGCCAGGTTTCTGGAAACACCATATATTTT. Protein sequence: CASSQVSGNTIYF.

This chain connects TRBV13 to TRBJ2-7; D might be TRBD1 (6 bases). V shed 0 bases and J shed 0 bases, with 9 bases lying between them. The CDR3 spans 15 residues. Germline CDR1 and CDR2: PRHDT and FYEKMQ (reference sequence). DNA for the CDR3: TGTGCCAGCAGCTTAGGGGACAGAAGCTCCTACGAGCAGTACTTC. This encodes CASSLGDRSSYEQYF.

The genes are TRBV5-1 and TRBJ2-5; TRBD2 agrees at 11 bases. Germline CDR1 reads SGHRS; CDR2 reads YFSETQ. The CDR3 sequence is 15 residues long. V shed 0 bases and J 5 bases; nucleotides not matched to a gene: 3. The CDR3 loop reads CASSLGLAGSETQYF. CDR3 nucleotide sequence: TGCGCCAGCAGCTTGGGACTAGCGGGGTCGGAGACCCAGTACTTC.

This rearrangement joins TRBV19 to TRBJ1-1, with 8 bases fitting TRBD1. Trimming cost V 3 bases and J 1 base; bases outside gene matches: 7. The germline gives CDR1 LNHDA, CDR2 SQIVND (reference sequence). The CDR3 has 16 amino acids. The CDR3 DNA sequence: TGTGCCAGTAGTATCAGGGGGCGCGGGGCGAACACTGAAGCTTTCTTT. It is translated as CASSIRGRGANTEAFF.

This chain uses TRBV5-5 with TRBJ2-1; a weak D match, TRBD2 (5 bases). Trimming took off 0 bases at V and 0 bases at J, with 7 bases between the two ends. CDR1 is SGHKS, CDR2 YYEKEE, per germline (reference sequence). CDR3 length: 15 residues. CDR3 in amino acids: CASSLVGASYNEQFF. Written as DNA, the CDR3 is TGTGCCAGCAGCTTGGTGGGAGCCTCCTACAATGAGCAGTTCTTC. The full variable domain, rest sourced from reference TRBV5-5 and TRBJ2-1, is DAGVTQSPTHLIKTRGQQVTLRCSPISGHKSVSWYQQVLGQGPQFIFQYYEKEERGRGNFPDRFSARQFPNYSSELNVNALLLGDSALYLCASSLVGASYNEQFFGPGTRLTVL.

The V gene is TRBV7-2, the J gene TRBJ1-1, with TRBD1 matching over 8 bases. The CDR3 has 15 residues. The trim removed 4 bases at V and 5 bases at J, leaving 9 bases unmatched. Germline values: CDR1 SGHTA, CDR2 FQGNSA. This CDR3 is CASSSLGQGQTEAFF. As DNA, the CDR3 is TGTGCCAGCAGCTCCCTCGGACAGGGTCAAACTGAAGCTTTCTTT.

The J gene is TRBJ1-2, the V gene TRBV6-1; no definite D call. The CDR3 extends over 15 amino acids. Germline V lookup: CDR1 MNHNS, CDR2 SASEGT. With 1 base removed from V and 5 bases from J, the gap between germline ends came to 14 bases. As DNA, the CDR3 is TGTGCCAGCAGTGAAGTTCCCCGGAGACCGTATGGCTACACCTTC. Residues: CASSEVPRRPYGYTF.

The chain recombines TRBV11-3 with TRBJ1-1, with a tentative D call TRBD1 (6 bases). The CDR3 is made up of 16 amino acids. Germline loops: CDR1 SGHNT, CDR2 YENEEA. V lost 3 bases to trimming and J lost 4 bases, with 18 bases between them. CDR3 coding DNA: TGTGCCAGCAGCTTCCAGGGGCCAGCCATCGGCACTGAAGCTTTCTTT. Its protein is CASSFQGPAIGTEAFF. Together with reference TRBV11-3 and TRBJ1-1, the CDR3 gives the full variable domain: EAGVVQSPRYKIIEKKQPVAFWCNPISGHNTLYWYLQNLGQGPELLIRYENEEAVDDSQLPKDRFSAERLKGVDSTLKIQPAELGDSAVYLCASSFQGPAIGTEAFFGQGTRLTVV.

This clone has a single count. The chain uses TRBV11-2 and TRBJ2-5, with D unresolved. Germline V lookup: CDR1 SGHAT, CDR2 FQNNGV. Trimming cost V 1 base and J 5 bases, with 5 bases left between them. This CDR3 is 12 amino acids long. The CDR3 here is CASSLVGETQYF. For the CDR3, the DNA is TGTGCCAGCAGCTTAGTCGGTGAGACCCAGTACTTC.

The chain joins TRBV9 to TRBJ2-3; the match to TRBD1 covers 7 bases. The CDR3 contains 15 residues. Germline V CDR1 and CDR2: SGDLS, YYNGEE. The J segment lost 2 bases and the V segment lost 0 bases, leaving 3 bases of the junction unmatched. The CDR3, as DNA: TGTGCCAGCAGCGTAGTAACAGGGGCCACAGATACGCAGTATTTT. It is translated as CASSVVTGATDTQYF.

The chain couples TRBV19 to TRBJ1-1, with D possibly TRBD1 on 6 matching bases. The V gene lost 7 bases and the J gene lost 4 bases, with 16 bases spanning the gap. The length of the CDR3 is 14 residues. Germline lookup yields CDR1 LNHDA and CDR2 SQIVND (reference sequence). CDR3 DNA: TGTGCCAGTAAGCTCAGGGGTGACGGCACTGAAGCTTTCTTT. Translated, it gives CASKLRGDGTEAFF.

The genes are TRBV7-2 and TRBJ1-2; TRBD1 might be the D (5 bases). V was clipped by 3 bases and J by 2 bases, with 10 bases between them. CDR1 is SGHTA, CDR2 FQGNSA, per germline. The CDR3 is 14 amino acids. The CDR3 spells CASSFQGPNYGYTF. DNA for the CDR3: TGTGCCAGCAGCTTTCAGGGCCCCAACTATGGCTACACCTTC.

The rearrangement joins TRBV27 to TRBJ1-2, with D perhaps TRBD1 (6 bases). Trimming removed 6 bases at V and 5 bases at J, with 13 bases between. Germline-derived CDR1 and CDR2 are MNHEY and SMNVEV (reference sequence). The CDR3 is made up of 13 amino acids. CDR3 in DNA: TGTGCCAGCAGACTTACGACAGGTTATGGCTACACCTTC. Protein: CASRLTTGYGYTF.

This rearrangement joins TRBV19 to TRBJ2-1, with D unclear. Trimming stripped 8 bases from V and 6 bases from J, with 5 bases between. The CDR3 is 10 residues long. Germline assignment: CDR1 LNHDA and CDR2 SQIVND (reference sequence). The CDR3 sequence: CASGVNEQFF. The CDR3 nucleotides are TGTGCCAGTGGAGTCAATGAGCAGTTCTTC. Complete variable domain (other parts from reference TRBV19 and TRBJ2-1): DGGITQSPKYLFRKEGQNVTLSCEQNLNHDAMYWYRQDPGQGLRLIYYSQIVNDFQKGDIAEGYSVSREKKESFPLTVTSAQKNPTAFYLCASGVNEQFFGPGTRLTVL.

This rearrangement joins TRBV5-1 to TRBJ2-2; D perhaps matches TRBD1 (6 bases). Germline values: CDR1 SGHRS, CDR2 YFSETQ. Deletions cut 4 bases from V and 5 bases from J, with 15 bases between. The CDR3 consists of 15 residues. In nucleotides, the CDR3 is TGCGCCAGCAGCCTGCGGGCAGGGGAAACCGGGGAGCTGTTTTTT. Residues: CASSLRAGETGELFF.

The sample holds a few counts of this clone. This chain connects TRBV19 to TRBJ2-7; 8 bases are shared with TRBD2. The CDR3 is 16 residues long. Looked up from germline, CDR1 is LNHDA and CDR2 is SQIVND (reference sequence). With 2 bases clipped from V and 0 bases from J, the junction kept 6 bases outside the gene matches. CDR3 in amino acids: CASSILAGRSSYEQYF. The CDR3 DNA follows: TGTGCCAGTAGTATACTAGCGGGTCGCAGCTCCTACGAGCAGTACTTC.

This chain connects TRBV5-6 to TRBJ1-2; D possibly corresponds to TRBD1 (6 bases). Trimming left V 5 bases short and J 7 bases short, with 12 bases between. The CDR3 is 12 amino acids. Germline V gene data show CDR1 as SGHDT and CDR2 as YYEEEE. The CDR3 DNA reads as TGTGCCAGCAGAAACCAGGGGACTGGCTACACCTTC. This codes for CASRNQGTGYTF.

This chain links TRBV2 with TRBJ2-7; 8 positions agree with TRBD1. Germline V gene lookup returns CDR1 SNHLY and CDR2 FYNNEI. J lost 6 bases, V lost 5 bases, and 9 bases had no gene match. The CDR3 sequence is 14 residues long. CDR3 sequence reads: CASSKTDRDIEQYF. The CDR3 DNA reads TGTGCCAGCAGTAAAACGGACAGGGATATCGAGCAGTACTTC.

The genes are TRBV7-9 and TRBJ1-6; 7 nucleotides align to TRBD1. Germline values: CDR1 SEHNR, CDR2 FQNEAQ (reference sequence). V trimming: 5 bases; J trimming: 6 bases; junction bases outside the gene matches: 10. This CDR3 is 16 amino acids long. In DNA form, the CDR3 reads TGTGCCAGCAGCCCTGGACAGGTCGTTCCTAATTCACCCCTCCACTTT. Translation: CASSPGQVVPNSPLHF.

This rearrangement joins TRBV12-3 or TRBV12-4 to TRBJ1-1, with TRBD1 matching 9 bases. This CDR3 spans 13 amino acids. V trimming: 6 bases; J trimming: 4 bases; junction bases outside the gene matches: 3. CDR3 in DNA: TGTGCCAGCAGCAAGACAGGGGGCACTGAAGCTTTCTTT. Protein product: CASSKTGGTEAFF.

This rearrangement joins TRBV6-2 or TRBV6-3 to TRBJ1-5; D gene uncertain. Germline CDR1 and CDR2: MNHEY and SVGEGT. V lost 5 bases, J lost 7 bases, and 15 bases lay in between. The CDR3 loop spans 14 amino acids. The CDR3 here is CASSPTPRWQPQHF. CDR3 DNA sequence: TGTGCCAGCAGTCCAACCCCCAGATGGCAGCCCCAGCATTTT.